A single sample gave rise to the 15 T cell receptor beta chains below, sequenced in a study of cytomegalovirus exposure and HLA in healthy donors. The PCR was carried out with 60 Vbeta primers and 13 Jbeta primers. Sequencing used immunoSEQ multiplex PCR; TCRdb keeps in-frame clones, though not all of them. The table shows approximately 130,000 clones, with over 70% occurring only once. The sequencing input was PBMCs. These receptors were taken from a woman aged 40 to 55 in good health and CMV-seropositive.

The V call is TRBV5-6, the J call TRBJ2-3; weak D call: TRBD2 (6 bases). Germline CDR1 SGHDT, CDR2 YYEEEE. V dropped 4 bases and J dropped 1 base, with 16 bases sitting between them. There are 16 residues in the CDR3. The chain's CDR3 is CASSGTYDGGTDTQYF. In DNA form, the CDR3 reads TGTGCCAGCAGCGGGACTTACGATGGGGGCACAGATACGCAGTATTTT.

The CDR3 region has the DNA TGTGCCAGCAGCTCGGGGGGGCGGGGGACCAACTATGGCTACACCTTC. This sequence encodes CASSSGGRGTNYGYTF. The chain recombines TRBV7-2 with TRBJ1-2; D might be TRBD1 (6 bases). The CDR3 has 16 residues. Germline CDR1 reads SGHTA; CDR2 reads FQGNSA. Trimming shortened V by 4 bases and J by 2 bases, and 17 bases separated the two germline ends.

This chain joins TRBV6-1 and TRBJ2-5; 9 bases fit TRBD2. The CDR3 has 15 amino acids. Trimming at V came to 6 bases and at J to 4 bases, leaving 9 bases not matched to a gene. The germline V gene has CDR1 MNHNS and CDR2 SASEGT. The CDR3 DNA sequence: TGTGCCAGCAGGCCATCGGGACTAGCAGGAGAGACCCAGTACTTC. It yields the protein CASRPSGLAGETQYF.

The V call is TRBV28, the J call TRBJ2-3, with a tentative D call TRBD1 (6 bases). V was trimmed by 7 bases and J by 1 base, leaving 15 bases between them. CDR1 is MDHEN, CDR2 SYDVKM, per germline. CDR3 length: 15 residues. In nucleotides, the CDR3 is TGTGCCAGCAACAGGGCTGAGGAGGGCACAGATACGCAGTATTTT. It is translated as CASNRAEEGTDTQYF.

This clone was counted a single time. The chain employs TRBV7-6 and TRBJ1-1, with D possibly matching TRBD1 (5 bases). Trimming pared 2 bases from V and 4 bases from J, leaving 8 bases between. Germline values: CDR1 SGHVS, CDR2 FNYEAQ. CDR3 length: 13 residues. CDR3 region: CASSLRRGTEAFF. CDR3 nucleotides: TGTGCCAGCAGCTTACGAAGGGGCACTGAAGCTTTCTTT.

The rearrangement links TRBV18 to TRBJ2-4, with 8 bases that match TRBD1. With V trimmed by 0 bases and J by 7 bases, 11 bases remained unmatched. The CDR3 extends over 17 amino acids. The V gene's germline CDR1 is KGHSH and CDR2 LQKENI. The DNA for the CDR3 is TGTGCCAGCTCACCACCTTTAGGACAGGGTGTTGGTAACATTCAGTACTTC. Amino acid sequence: CASSPPLGQGVGNIQYF.

This sequence joins TRBV5-1 and TRBJ1-4; TRBD1 aligns across 10 bases. The CDR3 is 14 residues long. Trimming removed 4 bases from V and 8 bases from J; junction bases left unmatched: 5. CDR1 is SGHRS, CDR2 YFSETQ, per germline. The CDR3 DNA is TGCGCCAGCAGCGCGACAGGGGGCGTGGAAAAACTGTTTTTT. Its protein is CASSATGGVEKLFF.

The chain combines TRBV18 with TRBJ2-5, with 8 bases fitting TRBD1. This CDR3 is 17 amino acids long. Germline loops: CDR1 KGHSH, CDR2 LQKENI. J gave up 4 bases and V 2 bases, and 12 bases lay outside the gene matches. The CDR3 protein is CASSPIGQGGGGETQYF. The CDR3 nucleotides read TGTGCCAGCTCACCAATCGGACAGGGTGGCGGAGGAGAGACCCAGTACTTC. Using reference TRBV18 and TRBJ2-5 for the parts outside the CDR3, the full variable domain is NAGVMQNPRHLVRRRGQEARLRCSPMKGHSHVYWYRQLPEEGLKFMVYLQKENIIDESGMPKERFSAEFPKEGPSILRIQQVVRGDSAAYFCASSPIGQGGGGETQYFGPGTRLLVL.

The J gene is TRBJ2-5, the V gene TRBV27; TRBD2 aligns across 11 bases. The CDR3 spans 16 residues. J lost 3 bases, V lost 4 bases, and 7 bases had no gene match. CDR1 and CDR2 (germline): MNHEY, SMNVEV (reference sequence). The CDR3 loop is CASSYWHSGGEETQYF. The CDR3 DNA sequence: TGTGCCAGCAGTTATTGGCATAGCGGGGGGGAAGAGACCCAGTACTTC.

This clone was detected ten times or more. The chain uses TRBV10-3 and TRBJ2-7; no firm D call. Germline CDR1 reads ENHRY; CDR2 reads SYGVKD. This CDR3 has 14 amino acids. V shed 0 bases and J shed 2 bases, with 8 bases lying between them. CDR3 protein: CAISESNTAYEQYF. DNA of the CDR3: TGTGCCATCAGTGAGTCGAACACCGCCTACGAGCAGTACTTC.

This chain uses TRBV7-2 with TRBJ2-1; D is perhaps TRBD2 (5 bases). The CDR3 consists of 13 residues. V lost 8 bases, J lost 1 base, and 9 bases lay in between. Germline values: CDR1 SGHTA, CDR2 FQGNSA. The CDR3 DNA follows: TGTGCCAGCGGGAGTGAGTCCTACAATGAGCAGTTCTTC. Translating it yields CASGSESYNEQFF.

The V and J genes are TRBV18 and TRBJ2-5, with 8 bases that match TRBD1. J gave up 3 bases and V 8 bases, and 5 bases lay outside the gene matches. Germline CDR1 and CDR2: KGHSH and LQKENI. The CDR3 contains 13 residues. The CDR3 coding sequence is TGTGCCAGCGCCTCAGGGGGCGAAGAGACCCAGTACTTC. Translating it yields CASASGGEETQYF.

V and J are TRBV6-5 and TRBJ1-3; D is unresolved. The CDR3 has 15 amino acids. Germline V CDR1 and CDR2: MNHEY, SVGAGI. Trimming removed 0 bases at V and 0 bases at J, with 6 bases between. The CDR3 here is CASSYSISSGNTIYF. The DNA for the CDR3 is TGTGCCAGCAGTTACTCGATTAGCTCTGGAAACACCATATATTTT.

J is TRBJ2-2 and V is TRBV5-4, with TRBD1 matching over 8 bases. V lost 0 bases, J lost 4 bases, and 5 bases stayed unmatched. The CDR3 extends over 16 amino acids. Germline V CDR1 and CDR2: SGHNT, YYREEE (reference sequence). The CDR3 DNA is TGTGCCAGCAGCTTGGGACAGGGGTTAAGCACCGGGGAGCTGTTTTTT. Protein: CASSLGQGLSTGELFF. The variable domain in full, with the rest retrieved from reference TRBV5-4 and TRBJ2-2, is ETGVTQSPTHLIKTRGQQVTLRCSSQSGHNTVSWYQQALGQGPQFIFQYYREEENGRGNFPPRFSGLQFPNYSSELNVNALELDDSALYLCASSLGQGLSTGELFFGEGSRLTVL.

The chain carries TRBV28 and TRBJ2-7; D uncertain. CDR1 and CDR2 (germline): MDHEN, SYDVKM. The length of the CDR3 is 14 residues. V shed 3 bases and J shed 0 bases, with 9 bases lying between them. CDR3 residues: CASSFPGISYEQYF. The DNA for the CDR3 is TGTGCCAGCAGTTTCCCAGGAATCTCCTACGAGCAGTACTTC.